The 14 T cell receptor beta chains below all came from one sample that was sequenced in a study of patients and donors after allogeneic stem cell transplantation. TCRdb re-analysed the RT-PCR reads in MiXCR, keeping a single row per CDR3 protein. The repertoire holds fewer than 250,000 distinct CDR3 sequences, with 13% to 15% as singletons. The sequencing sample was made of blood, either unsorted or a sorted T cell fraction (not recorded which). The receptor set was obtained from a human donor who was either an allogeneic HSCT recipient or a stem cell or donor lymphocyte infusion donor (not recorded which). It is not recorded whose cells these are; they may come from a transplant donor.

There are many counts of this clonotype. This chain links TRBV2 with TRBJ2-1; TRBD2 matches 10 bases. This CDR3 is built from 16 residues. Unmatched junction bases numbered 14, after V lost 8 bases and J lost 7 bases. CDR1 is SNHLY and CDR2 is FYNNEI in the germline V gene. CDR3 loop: CASVSELAGRGNEQFF. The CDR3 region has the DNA TGTGCCAGCGTCTCCGAACTAGCGGGGAGGGGGAATGAGCAGTTCTTC. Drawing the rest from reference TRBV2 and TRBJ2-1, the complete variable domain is EPEVTQTPSHQVTQMGQEVILRCVPISNHLYFYWYRQILGQKVEFLVSFYNNEISEKSEIFDDQFSVERPDGSNFTLKIRSTKLEDSAMYFCASVSELAGRGNEQFFGPGTRLTVL.

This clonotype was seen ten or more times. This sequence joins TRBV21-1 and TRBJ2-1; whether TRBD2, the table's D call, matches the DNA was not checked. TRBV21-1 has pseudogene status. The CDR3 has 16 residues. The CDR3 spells CASSKQAGDSYNEQFF. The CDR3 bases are TGTGCCAGCAGCAAACAAGCGGGGGACTCCTACAATGAGCAGTTCTTC.

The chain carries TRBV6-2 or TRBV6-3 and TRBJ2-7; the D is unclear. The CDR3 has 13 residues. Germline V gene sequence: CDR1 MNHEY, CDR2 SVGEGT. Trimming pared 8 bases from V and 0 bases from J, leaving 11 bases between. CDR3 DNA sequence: TGTGCCAGCTCCGACACCATCTCCTACGAGCAGTACTTC. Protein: CASSDTISYEQYF.

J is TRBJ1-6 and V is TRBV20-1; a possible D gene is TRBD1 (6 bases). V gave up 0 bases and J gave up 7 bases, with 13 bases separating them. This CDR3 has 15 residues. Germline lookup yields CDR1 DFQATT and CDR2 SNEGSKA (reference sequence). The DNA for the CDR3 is TGCAGTGCTAGAGATACACGTCAGGGGAATTCACCCCTCCACTTT. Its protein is CSARDTRQGNSPLHF.

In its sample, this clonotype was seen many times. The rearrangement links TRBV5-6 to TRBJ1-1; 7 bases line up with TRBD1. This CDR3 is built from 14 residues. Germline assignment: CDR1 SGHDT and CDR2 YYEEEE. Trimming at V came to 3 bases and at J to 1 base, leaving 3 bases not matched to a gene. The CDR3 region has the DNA TGTGCCAGCAGCTCGGACAGGCCGAACACTGAAGCTTTCTTT. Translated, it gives CASSSDRPNTEAFF.

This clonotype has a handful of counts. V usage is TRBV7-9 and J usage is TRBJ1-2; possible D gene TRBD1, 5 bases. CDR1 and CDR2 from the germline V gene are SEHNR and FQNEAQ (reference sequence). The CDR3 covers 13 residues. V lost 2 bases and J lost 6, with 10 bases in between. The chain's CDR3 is CASSLRGGNGYTF. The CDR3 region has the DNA TGTGCCAGCAGCTTAAGGGGAGGGAATGGCTACACCTTC.

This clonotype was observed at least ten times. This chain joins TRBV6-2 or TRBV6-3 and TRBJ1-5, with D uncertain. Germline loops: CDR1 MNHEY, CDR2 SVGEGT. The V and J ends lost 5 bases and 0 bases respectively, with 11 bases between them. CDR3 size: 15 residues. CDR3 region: CASSPLGISNQPQHF. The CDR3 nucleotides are TGTGCCAGCAGTCCCCTAGGAATTAGCAATCAGCCCCAGCATTTT.

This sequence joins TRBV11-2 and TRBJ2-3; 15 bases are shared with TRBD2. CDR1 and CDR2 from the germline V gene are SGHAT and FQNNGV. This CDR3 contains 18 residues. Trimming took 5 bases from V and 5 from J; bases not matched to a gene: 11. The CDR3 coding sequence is TGTGCCAGCAGCCCCCGGACTAGCGGGGGGGCCAGAGGAGATACGCAGTATTTT. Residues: CASSPRTSGGARGDTQYF.

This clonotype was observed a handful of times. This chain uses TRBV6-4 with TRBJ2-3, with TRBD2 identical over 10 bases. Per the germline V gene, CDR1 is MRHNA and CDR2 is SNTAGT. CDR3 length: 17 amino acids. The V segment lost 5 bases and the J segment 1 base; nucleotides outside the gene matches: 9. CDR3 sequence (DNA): TGTGCCAGCAGTCGTTTAGCGGGAGGACGGGGCACAGATACGCAGTATTTT. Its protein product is CASSRLAGGRGTDTQYF.

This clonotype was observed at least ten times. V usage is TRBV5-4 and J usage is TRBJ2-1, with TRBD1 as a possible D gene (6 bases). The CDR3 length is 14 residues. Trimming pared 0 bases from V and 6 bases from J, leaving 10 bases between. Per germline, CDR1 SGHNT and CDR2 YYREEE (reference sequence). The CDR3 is CASSLVRGSNEQFF. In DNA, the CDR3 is TGTGCCAGCAGCTTGGTCAGGGGTTCCAATGAGCAGTTCTTC. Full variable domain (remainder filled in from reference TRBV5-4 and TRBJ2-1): ETGVTQSPTHLIKTRGQQVTLRCSSQSGHNTVSWYQQALGQGPQFIFQYYREEENGRGNFPPRFSGLQFPNYSSELNVNALELDDSALYLCASSLVRGSNEQFFGPGTRLTVL.

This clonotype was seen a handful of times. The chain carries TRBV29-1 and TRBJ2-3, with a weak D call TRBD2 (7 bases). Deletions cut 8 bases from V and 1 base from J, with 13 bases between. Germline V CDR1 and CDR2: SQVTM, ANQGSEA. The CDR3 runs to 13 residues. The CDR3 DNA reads TGCAGCACTGGAGGGGGGGGCACAGATACGCAGTATTTT. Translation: CSTGGGGTDTQYF.

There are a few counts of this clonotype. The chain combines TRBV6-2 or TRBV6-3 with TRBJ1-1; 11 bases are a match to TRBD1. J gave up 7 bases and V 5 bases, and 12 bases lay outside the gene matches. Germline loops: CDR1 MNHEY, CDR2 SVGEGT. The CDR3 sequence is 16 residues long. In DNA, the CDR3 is TGTGCCAGCAGTCGGAACCCGGGACAGGGGGGAAATGAAGCTTTCTTT. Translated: CASSRNPGQGGNEAFF.

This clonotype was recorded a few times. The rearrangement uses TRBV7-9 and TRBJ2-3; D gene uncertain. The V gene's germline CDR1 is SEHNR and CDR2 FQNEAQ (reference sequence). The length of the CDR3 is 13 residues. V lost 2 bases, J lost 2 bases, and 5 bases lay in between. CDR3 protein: CASSLLYTDTQYF. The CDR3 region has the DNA TGTGCCAGCAGCTTACTATACACAGATACGCAGTATTTT.

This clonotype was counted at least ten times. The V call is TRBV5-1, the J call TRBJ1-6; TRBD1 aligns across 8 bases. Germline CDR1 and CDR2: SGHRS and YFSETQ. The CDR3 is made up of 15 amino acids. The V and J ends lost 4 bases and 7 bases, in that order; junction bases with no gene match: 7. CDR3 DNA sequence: TGCGCCAGCAGCACAGGGGGACAGGACAATTCACCCCTCCACTTT. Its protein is CASSTGGQDNSPLHF.